The 25 T cell receptor beta chains in this list originate from one sample, sequenced in a study of T cells in women clearing cervical HPV infection (dated by TCRdb to the late 2010s). Libraries were built with the immunoSEQ multiplex PCR assay. What TCRdb holds here is the immuneACCESS table cut down to in-frame rearrangements. Part of the clones is not present; checked against another copy, under half of the missing clones reflect an unresolved V gene, and the others are unexplained. The sample's records list roughly 22,000 clones. 2.5% to 3.5% of the sample lies in the top ten. Specimen: blood buffy coat. The receptors come from a woman aged 18 to 75 with a cervical HPV16 infection that either progressed to CIN3+ or cleared (not recorded which).

For this clone: The read gets to within 3 residues of the CDR3 end, and the germline J gene fills in the rest. V is TRBV7-9 and J is TRBJ2-7; TRBD2 agrees at 10 bases. This CDR3 contains 15 residues. V dropped 5 bases and J dropped 6; count of bases not matched to a gene: 10. Germline V gene data show CDR1 as SEHNR and CDR2 as FQNEAQ (reference sequence). The CDR3 here is CASSQDLAGVGEQYF. CDR3 DNA (partial): TGTGCCAGCAGCCAAGATCTAGCGGGAGTAGGCGAG. Together with reference TRBV7-9 and TRBJ2-7, the CDR3 gives the full variable domain: DTGVSQNPRHKITKRGQNVTFRCDPISEHNRLYWYRQTLGQGPEFLTYFQNEAQLEKSRLLSDRFSAERPKGSFSTLEIQRTEQGDSAMYLCASSQDLAGVGEQYFGPGTRLTVT.

Worth noting for this clone: The CDR3 goes on 3 residues after the read ends, and that part is filled in from the germline J gene. The V gene is TRBV4-2, the J gene TRBJ2-3, with 16 bases identical to TRBD2. Trimming cost V 4 bases and J 6 bases; bases outside gene matches: 7. The germline V gene has CDR1 LGHNA and CDR2 YNFKEQ. The CDR3 sequence is 17 residues long. Incomplete CDR3 DNA: TGTGCCAGCAGCCCGGGGACGGGACTAGCGGGGGGGGATACG. Amino acids: CASSPGTGLAGGDT. The full-length CDR3 reads as CASSPGTGLAGGDTQYF.

The CDR3 sequence is CASSPRGVSTDTQYF. Partial CDR3 DNA: TGTGCCAGCTCACCCCGCGGGGTGAGCACAGATACG. The chain couples TRBV18 to TRBJ2-3; maybe TRBD2 (6 bases). Read data end 3 residues before the CDR3 end; the end is taken from the germline J gene. The CDR3 is 15 residues long. CDR1 is KGHSH, CDR2 LQKENI, per germline. V lost 3 bases and J 0 bases, leaving 10 bases between the germline ends.

In regard to this clone: The read ends 3 residues shy of where the CDR3 ends; the end is completed using the germline J gene. The chain couples TRBV19 to TRBJ1-1; TRBD1 agrees at 8 bases. Trimming removed 3 bases from V and 4 bases from J; junction bases left unmatched: 10. The CDR3 is 16 residues long. Per the germline V gene, CDR1 is LNHDA and CDR2 is SQIVND (reference sequence). The CDR3 loop reads CASSIRGTGLSTEAFF. Incomplete CDR3 DNA: TGTGCCAGTAGTATTAGGGGGACAGGATTGAGCACTGAA.

CDR3 DNA, as far as it was read: TGCGCCAGCGCAGGGGAGAGGGGTTATGGC. Translating it yields CASAGERGYG. The full CDR3 reads CASAGERGYGYTF. The rearrangement uses TRBV5-1 and TRBJ1-2; TRBD1 might be the D (6 bases). The read terminates 3 residues ahead of where the CDR3 ends, so the germline J gene completes it. The CDR3 is 13 amino acids. V lost 7 bases, J lost 5 bases, and 15 bases lay in between. Germline values: CDR1 SGHRS, CDR2 YFSETQ.

As concerns this clone: Coverage ceases 3 residues before the CDR3 finishes, and the germline J gene fills in the end. The V gene is TRBV20-1, the J gene TRBJ2-3; TRBD2 aligns across 7 bases. Germline V gene lookup returns CDR1 DFQATT and CDR2 SNEGSKA (reference sequence). CDR3 length: 13 residues. V was pared by 5 bases and J by 2 bases, with 4 bases of the junction left unmatched. The CDR3 spells CSAFSGVTDTQYF. Incomplete CDR3 DNA: TGCAGTGCTTTCAGCGGGGTCACAGATACG.

For this clone: The CDR3 end lies 3 residues beyond the end of the read and is filled in from the germline J gene. The chain is built from TRBV7-2 and TRBJ2-5; no reliable D call. Trimming removed 6 bases at V and 5 bases at J, with 10 bases between. The V gene's germline CDR1 is SGHTA and CDR2 FQGNSA. This CDR3 spans 12 amino acids. The CDR3 DNA, read in part, is TGTGCCAGCAGATCAGATGAGGAGACC. The encoded protein is CASRSDEET. The whole CDR3 sequence is CASRSDEETQYF.

Of note for this clone: The CDR3 is cut off 3 residues early in the read; its end comes from the germline J gene. The chain recombines TRBV10-3 with TRBJ1-5; D might be TRBD1 (5 bases). The CDR3 is 17 residues long. The V gene's germline CDR1 is ENHRY and CDR2 SYGVKD. V gave up 0 bases and J gave up 6 bases, with 18 bases separating them. The part of the CDR3 DNA that was read is TGTGCCATCAGTGAGTCGACAAGGGGAGCAGGTTTTCAGCCC. It specifies CAISESTRGAGFQP. The complete CDR3 reads CAISESTRGAGFQPQHF.

On this clone itself: The read ends 3 residues early relative to the CDR3; the germline J gene fills the gap. The rearrangement links TRBV6-2 or TRBV6-3 to TRBJ1-3, with D hard to call. V dropped 0 bases and J dropped 7 bases, with 4 bases sitting between them. The CDR3 loop spans 12 amino acids. Germline lookup yields CDR1 MNHEY and CDR2 SVGEGT. The CDR3 spells CASSYSRNTIYF. CDR3 DNA (partial): TGTGCCAGCAGTTACTCGAGGAACACC.

In regard to this clone: The sequence runs out 3 residues before the end of the CDR3; the remainder is reconstructed from the germline J gene. The rearrangement uses TRBV28 and TRBJ1-1; 7 bases match TRBD1. CDR1 and CDR2 (germline): MDHEN, SYDVKM. The CDR3 contains 18 residues. V lost 6 bases and J lost 1; bases outside the gene matches: 17. This CDR3 is CASSSASLTGLGNTEAFF. The covered CDR3 bases are TGTGCCAGCAGCTCCGCGTCCTTGACAGGGTTGGGGAACACTGAA.

Comments on this clone: The read ends 3 residues shy of where the CDR3 ends; the end is completed using the germline J gene. V usage is TRBV4-1 and J usage is TRBJ1-5; no clear D. The V end was cut by 5 bases, the J end by 2 bases, with 10 bases between. The CDR3 is 14 amino acids. Looked up from germline, CDR1 is MGHRA and CDR2 is YSYEKL. Incomplete CDR3 DNA: TGCGCCAGCAGCGATGCCGGGGGCAATCAGCCC. It translates to CASSDAGGNQP. The whole CDR3 reads CASSDAGGNQPQHF.

A remark on this clone: The CDR3 goes on 3 residues after the read ends, and that part is filled in from the germline J gene. The chain has TRBV7-2 and TRBJ2-3, with D uncertain. Germline values: CDR1 SGHTA, CDR2 FQGNSA. The CDR3 loop spans 14 amino acids. V dropped 5 bases and J dropped 0 bases, with 9 bases sitting between them. The CDR3 region is CASSALTSTDTQYF. Incomplete CDR3 DNA: TGTGCCAGCAGCGCCCTAACTAGCACAGATACG.

Worth noting for this clone: Germline is not matched at one junction end, which may reflect a read error. The read ends 3 residues before the CDR3 terminus; that terminus is restored from the germline J gene. The V call is TRBV30, the J call TRBJ2-2, with TRBD2 matching over 10 bases. The length of the CDR3 is 19 residues. Germline CDR1 reads GTSNPN; CDR2 reads SVGIG (reference sequence). The CDR3 DNA, read in part, is TGTGCCTGGAGAAAAAGACGGGCTAGCGGGAGTCGGTACACCAGGGAG. This gives the protein CAWRKRRASGSRYTRE. The entire CDR3 is CAWRKRRASGSRYTRELFF.

Comment on this clone: Read coverage stops 3 residues before the CDR3 terminus; the germline J gene supplies the remainder. V usage is TRBV19 and J usage is TRBJ1-4; unclear D gene. Germline V gene lookup returns CDR1 LNHDA and CDR2 SQIVND (reference sequence). The CDR3 spans 13 residues. With 3 bases removed from V and 5 bases from J, the gap between germline ends came to 7 bases. CDR3 in amino acids: CASSISENEKLFF. The covered CDR3 bases are TGTGCCAGTAGTATTTCAGAAAATGAAAAA.

As concerns this clone: From the germline J gene comes the end of the CDR3, since the read stops 3 residues before it. The rearrangement joins TRBV6-1 to TRBJ2-3, with 7 bases matching TRBD1. V was pared by 3 bases and J by 3 bases, with 6 bases of the junction left unmatched. From germline, CDR1 is MNHNS and CDR2 SASEGT. The CDR3 contains 15 residues. Incomplete CDR3 DNA: TGTGCCAGCAGTGAGGTAGGGGACAGAACAGATACG. Protein sequence: CASSEVGDRTDT. The full CDR3 protein is CASSEVGDRTDTQYF.

Concerning this clone itself: The CDR3 is cut off 3 residues early in the read; its end comes from the germline J gene. The chain couples TRBV19 to TRBJ1-1; D call uncertain. Germline CDR1 reads LNHDA; CDR2 reads SQIVND (reference sequence). Trimming took 7 bases from V and 3 from J, leaving 18 bases between them. This CDR3 region has 15 residues. CDR3 DNA, as far as it was read: TGTGCCAGTATTTTGAACGGAGGCGCGGACACTGAA. It encodes CASILNGGADTE. The whole CDR3 sequence is CASILNGGADTEAFF. The full variable domain, in which reference TRBV19 and TRBJ1-1 provide the parts outside the CDR3, is DGGITQSPKYLFRKEGQNVTLSCEQNLNHDAMYWYRQDPGQGLRLIYYSQIVNDFQKGDIAEGYSVSREKKESFPLTVTSAQKNPTAFYLCASILNGGADTEAFFGQGTRLTVV.

A word on this clone: Germline and junction disagree at one end, which may indicate a read error. The read terminates 3 residues ahead of where the CDR3 ends, so the germline J gene completes it. The genes are TRBV23-1 and TRBJ1-2, with D possibly being TRBD1 (6 bases). TRBV23-1 is identified as an open reading frame with a role that is uncertain. The length of the CDR3 is 14 residues. The CDR3 region is CASSQSWTDYSYTF. The sequenced part of the CDR3 DNA is TGCGCCAGCAGTCAATCTTGGACAGACTATAGC.

About this clone: The read ends 3 residues shy of where the CDR3 ends; the end is completed using the germline J gene. The chain carries TRBV2 and TRBJ1-5; a weak D match, TRBD1 (5 bases). V was cut by 2 bases and J by 6 bases, with 14 bases left in between. The CDR3 consists of 15 residues. Germline CDR1 reads SNHLY; CDR2 reads FYNNEI. This CDR3 reads CASSERQGFSQPQHF. The CDR3 bases that were read are TGTGCCAGCAGTGAAAGGCAGGGTTTCAGTCAGCCC.

To note about this clone: The CDR3 extends 3 residues past the end of the read, so its final part is completed from the germline J gene. The chain joins TRBV30 to TRBJ2-3, with 7 bases identical to TRBD2. Germline CDR1 GTSNPN, CDR2 SVGIG (reference sequence). Trimming removed 0 bases from V and 3 bases from J; junction bases left unmatched: 3. The CDR3 extends over 14 amino acids. The CDR3 reads CAWSVKRGTDTQYF. The DNA read from the CDR3 is TGTGCCTGGAGTGTGAAGCGGGGTACAGATACG. The variable domain in full, completed from reference TRBV30 and TRBJ2-3, reads SQTIHQWPATLVQPVGSPLSLECTVEGTSNPNLYWYRQAAGRGLQLLFYSVGIGQISSEVPQNLSASRPQDRQFILSSKKLLLSDSGFYLCAWSVKRGTDTQYFGPGTRLTVL.

About this clone itself: The CDR3 is cut off 3 residues early in the read; its end comes from the germline J gene. The rearrangement joins TRBV9 to TRBJ2-7, with 7 nucleotides matching TRBD2. V shed 1 base, J shed 0 bases, and the junction held 1 base outside the gene matches. Germline lookup yields CDR1 SGDLS and CDR2 YYNGEE. This CDR3 has 14 residues. The covered CDR3 bases are TGTGCCAGCAGCGTAAGCGGGAACTCCTACGAG. Its protein product is CASSVSGNSYE. The full-length CDR3 reads as CASSVSGNSYEQYF.

Here the CDR3 reads CASAAGLTTGELFF. The sequenced CDR3 bases are TGTGCCAGCGCTGCGGGACTCACCACCGGGGAG. The chain has TRBV5-4 and TRBJ2-2; D is possibly TRBD2 (6 bases). The DNA ends 3 residues before the CDR3 does, and the rest of the CDR3 is filled in from the germline J gene. Germline CDR1 SGHNT, CDR2 YYREEE (reference sequence). V shed 7 bases and J shed 4 bases, with 14 bases lying between them. This CDR3 comprises 14 residues.

Concerning this clone itself: The read gets to within 3 residues of the CDR3 end, and the germline J gene fills in the rest. This rearrangement joins TRBV19 to TRBJ2-2; 12 nucleotides agree with TRBD1. This CDR3 region has 16 residues. From germline, CDR1 is LNHDA and CDR2 SQIVND (reference sequence). Trimming removed 6 bases from V and 8 bases from J; junction bases left unmatched: 10. The CDR3 region is CASSRTLGQGAGELFF. The part of the CDR3 DNA that was read is TGTGCCAGTAGCAGGACGCTGGGACAGGGGGCAGGGGAG.

A note on this clone: The read comes to an end 3 residues before the CDR3 does, leaving the germline J gene to fill in the end. This chain uses TRBV19 with TRBJ2-5; no clear D gene. There are 14 residues in the CDR3. V gave up 6 bases and J gave up 4 bases, with 15 bases separating them. Germline CDR1 reads LNHDA; CDR2 reads SQIVND (reference sequence). Incomplete CDR3 DNA: TGTGCCAGTAGCCCGGGTTCGGGTAGAGAGACC. Protein: CASSPGSGRET. The complete CDR3 sequence is CASSPGSGRETQYF.

As to this clone: The read stops 3 residues short of the end of the CDR3; the missing end is completed from the germline J gene. This chain joins TRBV5-3 and TRBJ1-1; TRBD1 is a possible D gene (6 bases). TRBV5-3 is an ORF; its function is uncertain. There are 12 residues in the CDR3. The CDR3 bases that were read are TGTGCCAGAAGCCCGACAGGCGCCGAA. Amino acid sequence: CARSPTGAE. The entire CDR3 is CARSPTGAEAFF.

Comments on this clone: Coverage ceases 3 residues before the CDR3 finishes, and the germline J gene fills in the end. The V and J genes are TRBV7-2 and TRBJ2-5; 7 bases are a match to TRBD1. CDR1 is SGHTA, CDR2 FQGNSA, per germline. The trim removed 0 bases at V and 1 base at J, leaving 5 bases unmatched. The CDR3 is 16 amino acids. The CDR3 loop is CASSLALQGPQETQYF. The covered CDR3 bases are TGTGCCAGCAGCTTAGCCTTACAGGGGCCCCAAGAGACC. Drawing the rest from reference TRBV7-2 and TRBJ2-5, the complete variable domain is GAGVSQSPSNKVTEKGKDVELRCDPISGHTALYWYRQSLGQGLEFLIYFQGNSAPDKSGLPSDRFSAERTGGSVSTLTIQRTQQEDSAVYLCASSLALQGPQETQYFGPGTRLLVL.